These 25 T cell receptor beta chains came from one sample sequenced in a study of blood T cell repertoires in COVID-19. Sequenced by immunoSEQ multiplex PCR; TCRdb stores in-frame clones only, minus some. The sample shows some 460,000 clones, about 85% of them seen only once. Sequenced material: PBMCs or T cells enriched from blood (not recorded which). The receptors stem from a woman in her late teens or twenties with acute COVID-19.

This clone was counted a single time. J is TRBJ2-7 and V is TRBV7-2; D gene unclear. Germline CDR1 reads SGHTA; CDR2 reads FQGNSA. V lost 6 bases and J lost 3, with 6 bases in between. The CDR3 consists of 11 residues. This chain's CDR3 is CASSPNYEQYF. CDR3 nucleotides: TGTGCCAGCAGTCCTAACTACGAGCAGTACTTC.

The chain joins TRBV6-5 to TRBJ2-2; D gene uncertain. V dropped 4 bases and J dropped 1 base, with 7 bases sitting between them. Germline V gives CDR1 MNHEY, CDR2 SVGAGI. This CDR3 comprises 14 residues. This CDR3 is CASSLPGNTGELFF. For the CDR3, the DNA is TGTGCCAGCAGTTTGCCCGGGAACACCGGGGAGCTGTTTTTT.

This chain uses TRBV30 with TRBJ2-7; weak D call: TRBD2 (6 bases). V was shortened by 6 bases and J by 3 bases, with 27 bases between the two germline ends. Per germline, CDR1 GTSNPN and CDR2 SVGIG (reference sequence). The CDR3 is made up of 17 amino acids. The CDR3 sequence is CACQYFRGSRTNYEQYF. CDR3 bases: TGTGCCTGCCAATACTTTCGGGGGTCGCGAACAAACTACGAGCAGTACTTC.

The V gene is TRBV29-1, the J gene TRBJ2-1, with D possibly TRBD1 on 5 matching bases. The germline V gene encodes CDR1 SQVTM and CDR2 ANQGSEA. CDR3 length: 12 amino acids. V shed 2 bases and J shed 8 bases, with 10 bases lying between them. CDR3 coding DNA: TGCAGCGTTGAACAGGGTAAAGATGAGCAGTTCTTC. This translates into CSVEQGKDEQFF.

The chain couples TRBV19 to TRBJ2-3; tentative D call: TRBD2 (6 bases). Germline lookup yields CDR1 LNHDA and CDR2 SQIVND (reference sequence). CDR3 length: 16 amino acids. The V gene lost 4 bases and the J gene lost 0 bases, with 14 bases spanning the gap. The CDR3: CASSNAGLPSTDTQYF. Here the CDR3 DNA reads TGTGCCAGTAGTAACGCGGGACTTCCTAGCACAGATACGCAGTATTTT.

CDR3 sequence: CASSYLTGDYGYTF. The CDR3 nucleotides are TGTGCCAGCAGTTACCTGACAGGGGACTATGGCTACACCTTC. V and J are TRBV6-5 and TRBJ1-2; 8 nucleotides agree with TRBD1. The CDR3 has 14 amino acids. V trimming: 2 bases; J trimming: 3 bases; junction bases outside the gene matches: 2. Germline lookup yields CDR1 MNHEY and CDR2 SVGAGI.

The table lists this clone with a few counts. This chain uses TRBV28 with TRBJ1-1; 8 bases match TRBD1. CDR3 size: 14 residues. Germline V gene lookup returns CDR1 MDHEN and CDR2 SYDVKM. Losses at the gene ends were 8 bases for V and 2 bases for J; bases not matched to a gene: 7. The CDR3 sequence is CASPPGGPNTEAFF. Here the CDR3 DNA reads TGTGCCAGCCCACCAGGGGGCCCCAACACTGAAGCTTTCTTT.

This chain connects TRBV4-1 to TRBJ2-7, with TRBD1 matching 8 bases. V lost 6 bases, J lost 2 bases, and 9 bases stayed unmatched. CDR3 length equals 15 residues. Per germline, CDR1 MGHRA and CDR2 YSYEKL. The CDR3 DNA is TGCGCCAGCAGAATTAGACAGGGGCTAACCTACGAGCAGTACTTC. Translating gives CASRIRQGLTYEQYF.

V usage is TRBV7-2 and J usage is TRBJ2-1; 9 bases align to TRBD2. V gave up 1 base and J gave up 8 bases; unmatched junction bases: 6. The CDR3 covers 15 residues. Germline CDR1 is SGHTA and CDR2 is FQGNSA. This chain's CDR3 is CASSLGLAGIYEQFF. Here the CDR3 DNA reads TGTGCCAGCAGCTTAGGGCTAGCGGGAATTTATGAGCAGTTCTTC.

The chain links TRBV6-5 to TRBJ2-7, with TRBD2 as a possible D gene (6 bases). The CDR3 contains 16 residues. The V end lost 3 bases, the J end lost 0 bases, and 15 bases lay between the germline ends. Per the germline V gene, CDR1 is MNHEY and CDR2 is SVGAGI. The CDR3 coding sequence is TGTGCCAGCAGTTATGGGAGGCAGGGAATCTCCTACGAGCAGTACTTC. Amino acid sequence: CASSYGRQGISYEQYF.

In this sample, this clone turned up a few times. The V and J genes are TRBV5-1 and TRBJ1-4, with a possible D match to TRBD1 (5 bases). The CDR3 length is 15 residues. V was trimmed by 4 bases and J by 4 bases, leaving 14 bases between them. Germline CDR1 SGHRS, CDR2 YFSETQ. The CDR3: CASSRMGQINEKLFF. CDR3 DNA sequence: TGCGCCAGCAGCCGCATGGGGCAGATTAATGAAAAACTGTTTTTT.

The chain uses TRBV5-6 and TRBJ2-5, with D perhaps matching TRBD2 (6 bases). The CDR3 totals 12 residues. V lost 3 bases and J lost 5, with 8 bases in between. Germline values: CDR1 SGHDT, CDR2 YYEEEE. CDR3 bases: TGTGCCAGCAGCTCAGGGAGGGAGACCCAGTACTTC. It specifies CASSSGRETQYF.

The genes are TRBV12-5 and TRBJ2-5; 7 positions match TRBD1. The J segment lost 1 base and the V segment lost 0 bases, leaving 14 bases of the junction unmatched. This CDR3 is 19 amino acids long. CDR1 LGHNT and CDR2 FRNRAP come from the germline V gene. CDR3 loop: CASGLVPKIEDRPQETQYF. The CDR3 nucleotides are TGTGCTAGTGGTTTGGTCCCTAAGATCGAGGACAGGCCCCAAGAGACCCAGTACTTC.

This chain uses TRBV7-2 with TRBJ2-1, with 10 bases fitting TRBD2. The CDR3 has 16 amino acids. Looked up from germline, CDR1 is SGHTA and CDR2 is FQGNSA. Trimming took 4 bases from V and 7 from J; bases not matched to a gene: 10. CDR3 amino acids: CASSSLPLAGINEQFF. The DNA for the CDR3 is TGTGCCAGCAGCTCCCTACCACTAGCGGGGATAAATGAGCAGTTCTTC.

The table lists this clone with a count of one. The chain uses TRBV28 and TRBJ2-5, with a tentative D call TRBD2 (6 bases). The CDR3 is made up of 15 amino acids. The V gene's germline CDR1 is MDHEN and CDR2 SYDVKM. Trimming took 10 bases from V and 0 from J, leaving 18 bases between them. CDR3 nucleotides: TGTGCCACCCGGAGGGCGGGGCTGTACCAAGAGACCCAGTACTTC. Protein: CATRRAGLYQETQYF.

This clone has a single count. The chain has TRBV3-1 (or the pseudogene TRBV3-2) and TRBJ1-5, with D perhaps TRBD1 (5 bases). Germline CDR1 and CDR2: LGHDT and YNNKEL (reference sequence). This CDR3 has 14 residues. The germline V and J ends were trimmed by 0 bases and 4 bases, with 7 bases remaining between them. The CDR3 loop reads CASSQEGQNQPQHF. The CDR3, as DNA: TGTGCCAGCAGCCAAGAGGGGCAGAATCAGCCCCAGCATTTT.

This clone was counted only a few times. The chain couples TRBV9 to TRBJ1-1; weak D call: TRBD1 (6 bases). This CDR3 contains 14 residues. The V gene lost 0 bases and the J gene lost 1 base, with 7 bases spanning the gap. Per the germline V gene, CDR1 is SGDLS and CDR2 is YYNGEE. The CDR3 protein is CASSVEGENTEAFF. The DNA of the CDR3 is TGTGCCAGCAGCGTAGAGGGGGAGAACACTGAAGCTTTCTTT.

The V call is TRBV25-1, the J call TRBJ2-2; 8 nucleotides line up with TRBD1. V dropped 2 bases and J dropped 5; count of bases not matched to a gene: 7. The CDR3 consists of 16 residues. In germline, CDR1 is MGHDK, CDR2 SYGVNS. The DNA of the CDR3 is TGTGCCAGCAGTGAACGGACAGGGAGGAAAACCGGGGAGCTGTTTTTT. Its translation is CASSERTGRKTGELFF.

The chain uses TRBV7-9 and TRBJ2-7, with a possible D match to TRBD2 (6 bases). Per germline, CDR1 SEHNR and CDR2 FQNEAQ (reference sequence). Trimming stripped 3 bases from V and 6 bases from J, with 12 bases between. The CDR3 runs to 13 residues. The CDR3 nucleotides read TGTGCCAGCAGCTTTTTGACTAGTGGCGAGCAGTACTTC. It encodes CASSFLTSGEQYF.

The J gene is TRBJ2-2, the V gene TRBV19; 7 nucleotides agree with TRBD2. This CDR3 contains 14 residues. The junction had 5 bases not matched to a gene; V was cut back by 5 bases and J by 5 bases. CDR1 is LNHDA, CDR2 SQIVND, per germline (reference sequence). CDR3 DNA: TGTGCCAGTAGTGGGGGACTAACTACCGGGGAGCTGTTTTTT. This gives the protein CASSGGLTTGELFF. The whole variable domain, remainder taken from reference TRBV19 and TRBJ2-2, is DGGITQSPKYLFRKEGQNVTLSCEQNLNHDAMYWYRQDPGQGLRLIYYSQIVNDFQKGDIAEGYSVSREKKESFPLTVTSAQKNPTAFYLCASSGGLTTGELFFGEGSRLTVL.

The V gene is TRBV7-7, the J gene TRBJ2-1; TRBD1 matches 8 bases. This CDR3 comprises 15 residues. Germline values: CDR1 SSHAT, CDR2 FNYEAQ (reference sequence). The junction had 10 bases not matched to a gene; V was cut back by 4 bases and J by 8 bases. This chain's CDR3 is CASSSRQGRGDEQFF. DNA of the CDR3: TGTGCCAGCAGCTCTAGACAGGGGCGGGGTGATGAGCAGTTCTTC.

J is TRBJ1-2 and V is TRBV7-9, with D tentatively TRBD1 (5 bases). The CDR3 has 15 residues. Germline-derived CDR1 and CDR2 are SEHNR and FQNEAQ (reference sequence). Trimming cost V 4 bases and J 0 bases, with 12 bases left between them. The CDR3 DNA is TGTGCCAGCAGCTCCAGGGAGGGGCCTAACTATGGCTACACCTTC. It specifies CASSSREGPNYGYTF.

The chain is built from TRBV6-5 and TRBJ1-2, with D perhaps matching TRBD1 (5 bases). CDR1 and CDR2 from the germline V gene are MNHEY and SVGAGI. CDR3 size: 14 residues. V gave up 0 bases and J gave up 1 base, with 6 bases separating them. CDR3 sequence reads: CASSYSTDNYGYTF. The CDR3 bases are TGTGCCAGCAGTTACTCGACAGATAACTATGGCTACACCTTC.

The CDR3 region has the DNA TGTGCCAGCACCCCGACAGGGACGCACACTGAAGCTTTCTTT. It is translated as CASTPTGTHTEAFF. This rearrangement joins TRBV18 to TRBJ1-1, with TRBD1 identical over 7 bases. CDR3 length: 14 amino acids. Germline CDR1 is KGHSH and CDR2 is LQKENI. J gave up 3 bases and V 8 bases, and 9 bases lay outside the gene matches.

The chain employs TRBV4-2 and TRBJ2-2, with D maybe TRBD1 (5 bases). V was cut by 1 base and J by 6 bases, with 9 bases left in between. Germline V gives CDR1 LGHNA, CDR2 YNFKEQ. The CDR3 is 14 residues long. CDR3 bases: TGTGCCAGCAGCCAAGTGGCAGGGTCCGGGGAGCTGTTTTTT. Amino acids: CASSQVAGSGELFF.